This is a list of T cell receptor beta chains from one sample in a study of T-cell memory formation after mild COVID-19. TCRdb itself ran the 5' RACE reads through MiXCR, one entry per CDR3 protein. The data show 550,000 to 600,000 distinct CDR3 sequences, about 20% seen once. Sequenced input: PBMCs or a T cell subset sorted from them (not recorded which). These receptors came from an adult woman who had mild COVID-19 (a few samples of this study predate the infection). Cell type and time point are not known. The CDR3 runs from the conserved cysteine through the conserved F or W. Each record gives: D gene, J gene, clone size, CDR3 length, V gene, CDR3 protein, CDR3 DNA. D genes are given only for firm matches. Some rows have no size entry. The others give once, few or many, or a class for an expanded clone.

D: .; J: TRBJ1-1; size: many; length: 14; V: TRBV6-5; CDR3: CASISGSRGAEAFF; DNA: TGTGCCAGCATCTCAGGGAGCCGGGGCGCTGAAGCTTTCTTT
D: .; J: TRBJ2-3; size: .; length: 13; V: TRBV6-5; CDR3: CASSAPGADTQYF; DNA: TGTGCCAGCAGTGCTCCGGGAGCAGATACGCAGTATTTT
D: TRBD1; J: TRBJ2-4; size: few; length: 14; V: TRBV7-6; CDR3: CASSLAGQGDIQYF; DNA: TGTGCCAGCAGCTTAGCGGGACAGGGAGACATTCAGTACTTC
D: TRBD1; J: TRBJ2-7; size: .; length: 15; V: TRBV4-1; CDR3: CASSQVDRATYEQYF; DNA: TGCGCCAGCAGCCAAGTGGACAGGGCCACCTACGAGCAGTACTTC
D: TRBD1; J: TRBJ2-5; size: few; length: 17; V: TRBV5-1; CDR3: CASSGTPRTGGLETQYF; DNA: TGCGCCAGCAGCGGGACACCTCGGACAGGGGGTCTGGAGACCCAGTACTTC
D: .; J: TRBJ1-2; size: .; length: 16; V: TRBV5-1; CDR3: CASSPNPLQDNYGYTF; DNA: TGCGCCAGCAGCCCTAACCCCCTACAGGACAACTATGGCTACACCTTC
D: TRBD2; J: TRBJ2-7; size: .; length: 17; V: TRBV6-2/TRBV6-3; CDR3: CASLGLAGSQRVYEQYF; DNA: TGTGCCAGCCTCGGACTAGCGGGATCCCAGAGGGTTTACGAGCAGTACTTC
D: .; J: TRBJ2-1; size: .; length: 14; V: TRBV7-2; CDR3: CASSLLLRTDEQFF; DNA: TGTGCCAGCAGCTTACTGCTCCGGACGGATGAGCAGTTCTTC
D: .; J: TRBJ2-5; size: few; length: 17; V: TRBV4-1; CDR3: CASSQDRSVGAPGTQYF; DNA: TGCGCCAGCAGCCAAGATCGGAGTGTTGGTGCTCCGGGGACCCAGTACTTC
D: TRBD1; J: TRBJ2-7; size: .; length: 15; V: TRBV5-4; CDR3: CASSPLGQKSYEQYF; DNA: TGTGCCAGCAGTCCTCTGGGACAGAAGTCCTACGAGCAGTACTTC
D: TRBD1; J: TRBJ1-5; size: few; length: 16; V: TRBV7-4; CDR3: CASSLSGTGSNQPQHF; DNA: TGTGCCAGCAGCCTTAGCGGGACAGGTAGCAATCAGCCCCAGCATTTT
D: TRBD1; J: TRBJ2-2; size: few; length: 15; V: TRBV7-2; CDR3: CASSKDRGRSGELFF; DNA: TGTGCCAGCAGCAAAGACAGGGGGCGGTCCGGGGAGCTGTTTTTT
D: .; J: TRBJ2-3; size: .; length: 13; V: TRBV4-2; CDR3: CASGQTSTDTQYF; DNA: TGTGCCAGCGGTCAAACTAGCACAGATACGCAGTATTTT
D: .; J: TRBJ2-7; size: .; length: 15; V: TRBV7-9; CDR3: CASSFGPGASYEQYF; DNA: TGTGCCAGCAGCTTCGGACCTGGGGCTTCCTACGAGCAGTACTTC
D: .; J: TRBJ1-1; size: .; length: 14; V: TRBV12-3/TRBV12-4; CDR3: CASSLGGLRTEAFF; DNA: TGTGCCAGCAGTTTGGGTGGCTTGAGAACTGAAGCTTTCTTT
D: .; J: TRBJ2-5; size: few; length: 15; V: TRBV24-1; CDR3: CATSEEGAGTGTQYF; DNA: TGTGCCACCAGTGAAGAAGGGGCGGGTACAGGGACCCAGTACTTC
D: TRBD2; J: TRBJ2-7; size: .; length: 17; V: TRBV20-1; CDR3: CSASGVSGRALAYEQYF; DNA: TGCAGTGCTAGCGGAGTAAGCGGGAGGGCCCTCGCCTACGAGCAGTACTTC
D: .; J: TRBJ2-7; size: few; length: 14; V: TRBV7-9; CDR3: CASSPRTVLLEQYF; DNA: TGTGCCAGCAGCCCCCGGACAGTACTTCTCGAGCAGTACTTC
D: .; J: TRBJ1-4; size: .; length: 19; V: TRBV20-1; CDR3: CSASPTPGLIHLTNEKLFF; DNA: TGCAGTGCTAGTCCCACGCCGGGTCTTATACATTTAACTAATGAAAAACTGTTTTTT
D: .; J: TRBJ1-1; size: .; length: 15; V: TRBV12-3/TRBV12-4; CDR3: CASSIRGGGNTEAFF; DNA: TGTGCCAGCAGTATTAGGGGAGGGGGGAACACTGAAGCTTTCTTT
D: TRBD1; J: TRBJ1-2; size: .; length: 13; V: TRBV2; CDR3: CASNDRGTYGYTF; DNA: TGTGCCAGCAACGACAGGGGGACCTATGGCTACACCTTC
D: .; J: TRBJ2-1; size: few; length: 14; V: TRBV11-3; CDR3: CASSLAPRSGVRFF; DNA: TGTGCCAGCAGCTTAGCTCCCCGTAGCGGAGTAAGGTTCTTC
D: TRBD2; J: TRBJ2-7; size: .; length: 14; V: TRBV2; CDR3: CASSDPGLVHEQYF; DNA: TGTGCCAGCAGTGACCCTGGACTAGTCCACGAGCAGTACTTC
D: TRBD1; J: TRBJ2-7; size: .; length: 16; V: TRBV7-8; CDR3: CASSLSKGQAIYEQYF; DNA: TGTGCCAGCAGCCTCTCGAAGGGACAGGCAATCTACGAGCAGTACTTC
D: .; J: TRBJ1-2; size: .; length: 12; V: TRBV11-2; CDR3: CASNPGAGRQGF; DNA: TGTGCCAGCAATCCAGGAGCGGGAAGACAAGGCTTC